This TCR beta chain was sequenced in a study of cytomegalovirus exposure and HLA in healthy donors. Study context: Counted in an early data release were about 85 million unique TCRs from HLA-typed donors.

Trimming removed 4 bases from V and 9 bases from J; junction bases left unmatched: 17. The germline CDR1 and CDR2 sequences are MNHNS and SASEGT. The CDR3 loop spans 17 amino acids. In regard to this clone: Its antigen remains unidentified.

Primers: 60 Vbeta forward and 13 Jbeta reverse. This table comes from immunoSEQ multiplex PCR, and its TCRdb copy is limited to in-frame clones, with some not included. The sample carries around 130,000 clones, roughly 87% recorded once. Study outcomes and limitations: Available immune exposure information was restricted to CMV serostatus only.

The chain uses TRBV6-1 and TRBJ1-4, with 7 bases lining up with TRBD1. Sequencing was done on a sample of PBMCs. This receptor was taken from a woman aged 18-29 years in good health and CMV-seronegative. As DNA, the CDR3 is TGTGCCAGCAGTGCTTCAGGTTGGAACGACAGGGTGAAAAAACTGTTTTTT. Amino acid sequence: CASSASGWNDRVKKLFF.